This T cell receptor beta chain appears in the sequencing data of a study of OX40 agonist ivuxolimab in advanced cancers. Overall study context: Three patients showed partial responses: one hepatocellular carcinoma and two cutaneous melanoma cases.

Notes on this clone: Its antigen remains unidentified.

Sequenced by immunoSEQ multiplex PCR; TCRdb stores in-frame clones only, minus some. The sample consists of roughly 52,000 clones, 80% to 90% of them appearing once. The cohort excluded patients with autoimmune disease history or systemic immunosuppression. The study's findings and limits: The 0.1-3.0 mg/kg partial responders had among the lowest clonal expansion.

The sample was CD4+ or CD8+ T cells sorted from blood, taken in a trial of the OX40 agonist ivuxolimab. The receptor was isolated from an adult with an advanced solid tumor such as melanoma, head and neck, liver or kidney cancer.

The CDR3 DNA sequence: TGTGCCATCAGTATTAGGACAGGGTCATCCGAGCAGTACTTC. It codes for CAISIRTGSSEQYF. The rearrangement joins TRBV10-3 to TRBJ2-7, with 8 bases fitting TRBD1. Trimming took 5 bases from V and 6 from J; bases not matched to a gene: 9. CDR1 ENHRY and CDR2 SYGVKD come from the germline V gene. This CDR3 spans 14 amino acids.